Listed here are 26 T cell receptor beta chains from one sample, sequenced in a study of T cell responses to AZD1222 COVID-19 vaccine. Profiling relied on immunoSEQ multiplex PCR, and the TCRdb table lists in-frame clones only, not all of them. The data hold fewer than 150,000 clones, with roughly 93% observed a single time. The specimen was peripheral blood, collected 28 days after the second AZD1222 dose. These receptors all stem from an adult who received the AZD1222 COVID-19 vaccine.

J is TRBJ2-1 and V is TRBV30; 10 bases are a match to TRBD2. The CDR3 is 13 residues long. Trimming cost V 5 bases and J 10 bases; bases outside gene matches: 8. Per germline, CDR1 GTSNPN and CDR2 SVGIG (reference sequence). The CDR3 is CAWGQPGLAEQFF. The DNA of the CDR3 is TGTGCCTGGGGACAGCCGGGACTAGCGGAGCAGTTCTTC.

The rearrangement links TRBV7-9 to TRBJ1-2; perhaps TRBD1 as D (5 bases). The CDR3 has 13 residues. CDR1 SEHNR and CDR2 FQNEAQ come from the germline V gene (reference sequence). Trimming cost V 1 base and J 2 bases, with 5 bases left between them. In DNA form, the CDR3 reads TGTGCCAGCAGCTTAGGACAGAACTATGGCTACACCTTC. It specifies CASSLGQNYGYTF.

The rearrangement uses TRBV27 and TRBJ1-2, with TRBD1 matching 8 bases. CDR3 size: 15 residues. V lost 5 bases and J lost 4; bases outside the gene matches: 9. The germline V gene encodes CDR1 MNHEY and CDR2 SMNVEV (reference sequence). In DNA, the CDR3 is TGTGCCAGCAGTCACGGACAGGGTAGAAGCTATGGCTACACCTTC. Residues: CASSHGQGRSYGYTF.

This chain joins TRBV7-8 and TRBJ2-7; D unclear. The CDR3 loop spans 15 amino acids. Germline assignment: CDR1 SGHVS and CDR2 FQNEAQ. Trimming took off 5 bases at V and 3 bases at J, with 17 bases between the two ends. The CDR3 here is CASSRTMVQYYEQYF. The CDR3, as DNA: TGTGCCAGCAGCCGGACGATGGTCCAATACTACGAGCAGTACTTC.

The rearrangement joins TRBV7-8 to TRBJ2-3; D gene ambiguous. CDR3 size: 13 residues. Per the germline V gene, CDR1 is SGHVS and CDR2 is FQNEAQ. The V gene lost 5 bases and the J gene lost 5 bases, with 11 bases spanning the gap. This chain's CDR3 is CASSRGQLDTQYF. Here the CDR3 DNA reads TGTGCCAGCAGCCGAGGCCAGTTAGATACGCAGTATTTT.

This rearrangement joins TRBV9 to TRBJ2-5; D gene unclear. Germline V gene data show CDR1 as SGDLS and CDR2 as YYNGEE. Trimming shortened V by 0 bases and J by 4 bases, and 13 bases separated the two germline ends. The CDR3 consists of 15 residues. The CDR3, as DNA: TGTGCCAGCAGCGTAGAACGTGGGTTTACAGAGACCCAGTACTTC. This translates into CASSVERGFTETQYF.

J is TRBJ1-1 and V is TRBV5-1; D not certain. Germline values: CDR1 SGHRS, CDR2 YFSETQ. The CDR3 runs to 13 residues. The V end lost 1 base, the J end lost 2 bases, and 6 bases lay between the germline ends. CDR3 sequence reads: CASSLTVNTEAFF. DNA of the CDR3: TGCGCCAGCAGCTTGACAGTCAACACTGAAGCTTTCTTT.

The chain carries TRBV5-4 and TRBJ1-1, with D perhaps TRBD1 (5 bases). Germline values: CDR1 SGHNT, CDR2 YYREEE (reference sequence). The CDR3 is 13 residues long. The germline V and J ends were trimmed by 4 bases and 5 bases, with 12 bases remaining between them. The CDR3 sequence: CASSGGGVTEAFF. The CDR3 bases are TGTGCCAGCAGCGGCGGAGGGGTGACTGAAGCTTTCTTT.

The CDR3 loop is CASSITPHVGGYGYTF. The CDR3 coding sequence is TGTGCCAGTAGTATAACCCCCCATGTGGGGGGCTATGGCTACACCTTC. The chain combines TRBV19 with TRBJ1-2, with TRBD1 as a possible D gene (5 bases). Germline V gene lookup returns CDR1 LNHDA and CDR2 SQIVND (reference sequence). The CDR3 is 16 amino acids. Trimming stripped 2 bases from V and 4 bases from J, with 17 bases between.

This sequence joins TRBV24-1 and TRBJ1-6; D call uncertain. The V gene's germline CDR1 is KGHDR and CDR2 SFDVKD. The V gene lost 4 bases and the J gene lost 9 bases, with 12 bases spanning the gap. The CDR3 is 14 residues long. The CDR3 sequence is CATSESLDGSPLHF. The CDR3 DNA is TGTGCCACCAGTGAATCCCTTGACGGTTCACCCCTCCACTTT.

In nucleotides, the CDR3 is TGTGCCAGCAGTGAAGGTTCAGACCTCTACGAGCAGTACTTC. Translated: CASSEGSDLYEQYF. The rearrangement links TRBV2 to TRBJ2-7; D gene unclear. This CDR3 region has 14 residues. Germline CDR1 is SNHLY and CDR2 is FYNNEI. Trimming cost V 1 base and J 3 bases, with 10 bases left between them. The variable domain in full, with the rest retrieved from reference TRBV2 and TRBJ2-7, is EPEVTQTPSHQVTQMGQEVILRCVPISNHLYFYWYRQILGQKVEFLVSFYNNEISEKSEIFDDQFSVERPDGSNFTLKIRSTKLEDSAMYFCASSEGSDLYEQYFGPGTRLTVT.

Only one count was recorded for this clone. The rearrangement uses TRBV4-1 and TRBJ1-3; D unresolved. The germline V gene has CDR1 MGHRA and CDR2 YSYEKL. There are 14 residues in the CDR3. Trimming removed 1 base from V and 6 bases from J, with 10 bases in between. The DNA for the CDR3 is TGCGCCAGCAGCCAAGTTAGATCCCTAAACACCATATATTTT. This gives the protein CASSQVRSLNTIYF.

The chain employs TRBV2 and TRBJ1-1, with D uncertain. The CDR3 length is 13 residues. V was clipped by 5 bases and J by 0 bases, with 7 bases between them. Germline CDR1 reads SNHLY; CDR2 reads FYNNEI. The CDR3 region is CASSFTVNTEAFF. The CDR3, as DNA: TGTGCCAGCAGTTTTACGGTGAACACTGAAGCTTTCTTT.

V gene TRBV5-5 combines with J gene TRBJ1-1, with D unclear. This CDR3 region has 13 residues. Germline V lookup: CDR1 SGHKS, CDR2 YYEKEE (reference sequence). V was trimmed by 5 bases and J by 0 bases, leaving 8 bases between them. CDR3 sequence (DNA): TGTGCCAGCAGTTGGACTGTGAACACTGAAGCTTTCTTT. Translation gives CASSWTVNTEAFF.

The genes are TRBV28 and TRBJ1-2, with 8 positions matching TRBD1. The germline V gene encodes CDR1 MDHEN and CDR2 SYDVKM. Trimming at V came to 5 bases and at J to 5 bases, leaving 10 bases not matched to a gene. The CDR3 totals 15 residues. The CDR3 loop reads CASSVQHRQGYGYTF. DNA of the CDR3: TGTGCCAGCAGTGTACAGCACCGACAGGGGTATGGCTACACCTTC.

This chain joins TRBV5-1 and TRBJ1-5; no definite D call. The CDR3 has 13 residues. Germline V gene data show CDR1 as SGHRS and CDR2 as YFSETQ. Trimming left V 0 bases short and J 7 bases short, with 8 bases between. CDR3 sequence: CASSLGSDQPQHF. DNA for the CDR3: TGCGCCAGCAGCTTGGGGTCGGACCAGCCCCAGCATTTT. The whole variable domain, filled in from reference TRBV5-1 and TRBJ1-5, reads KAGVTQTPRYLIKTRGQQVTLSCSPISGHRSVSWYQQTPGQGLQFLFEYFSETQRNKGNFPGRFSGRQFSNSRSEMNVSTLELGDSALYLCASSLGSDQPQHFGDGTRLSIL.

Points on this clone: Other DNA sequences in this sample translate to the same CDR3. The chain links TRBV27 to TRBJ1-5, with D tentatively TRBD1 (6 bases). Germline V gene lookup returns CDR1 MNHEY and CDR2 SMNVEV (reference sequence). There are 15 residues in the CDR3. The V end lost 2 bases, the J end lost 1 base, and 9 bases lay between the germline ends. This CDR3 is CASSLRGGSNQPQHF. The CDR3 region has the DNA TGTGCCAGCAGTTTAAGAGGGGGGAGCAATCAGCCCCAGCATTTT.

V usage is TRBV7-8 and J usage is TRBJ2-1; TRBD2 is a possible D gene (5 bases). The CDR3 runs to 15 residues. Looked up from germline, CDR1 is SGHVS and CDR2 is FQNEAQ. V was pared by 8 bases and J by 5 bases, with 19 bases between. CDR3 sequence reads: CASSGPGIGNNEQFF. DNA of the CDR3: TGTGCCAGCTCCGGACCCGGGATAGGAAACAATGAGCAGTTCTTC.

The V and J genes are TRBV7-9 and TRBJ2-1; TRBD2 matches at 10 bases. CDR3 length equals 12 residues. The germline CDR1 and CDR2 sequences are SEHNR and FQNEAQ (reference sequence). V shed 6 bases and J 10 bases; nucleotides not matched to a gene: 3. In nucleotides, the CDR3 is TGTGCCAGCAGATCGGGACTAGCGGAGCAGTTCTTC. It yields the protein CASRSGLAEQFF.

The rearrangement links TRBV5-1 to TRBJ2-2; 7 bases agree with TRBD2. Per germline, CDR1 SGHRS and CDR2 YFSETQ. The V gene end was trimmed by 4 bases and the J gene end by 5 bases; junction bases not matched to a gene: 8. The CDR3 extends over 15 amino acids. The CDR3 coding sequence is TGCGCCAGCAGCCCAAACGGGAGGCCAACCGGGGAGCTGTTTTTT. Its protein product is CASSPNGRPTGELFF.

The V gene is TRBV19, the J gene TRBJ2-5; 8 bases agree with TRBD2. V was pared by 5 bases and J by 5 bases, with 16 bases of the junction left unmatched. This CDR3 spans 17 amino acids. Germline V gene lookup returns CDR1 LNHDA and CDR2 SQIVND (reference sequence). The CDR3 DNA follows: TGTGCCAGTAGTCCCACCGGGGGGGATCTCAATTGGGAGACCCAGTACTTC. This gives the protein CASSPTGGDLNWETQYF. The whole variable domain, filled in from reference TRBV19 and TRBJ2-5, reads DGGITQSPKYLFRKEGQNVTLSCEQNLNHDAMYWYRQDPGQGLRLIYYSQIVNDFQKGDIAEGYSVSREKKESFPLTVTSAQKNPTAFYLCASSPTGGDLNWETQYFGPGTRLLVL.

The chain uses TRBV28 and TRBJ1-4; 8 bases are a match to TRBD1. The V and J ends lost 3 bases and 7 bases, in that order; junction bases with no gene match: 7. The CDR3 covers 15 residues. Germline V CDR1 and CDR2: MDHEN, SYDVKM. The chain's CDR3 is CASSFKDRDGEKLFF. The CDR3 DNA is TGTGCCAGCAGTTTTAAGGACAGGGACGGTGAAAAACTGTTTTTT.

This rearrangement joins TRBV7-2 to TRBJ1-4, with 7 nucleotides matching TRBD1. V gave up 5 bases and J gave up 8 bases; unmatched junction bases: 11. The length of the CDR3 is 15 residues. The germline V gene encodes CDR1 SGHTA and CDR2 FQGNSA. The CDR3 reads CASSPQTGTGEKLFF. In DNA form, the CDR3 reads TGTGCCAGCAGCCCCCAGACAGGGACCGGAGAAAAACTGTTTTTT. The full variable domain, in which reference TRBV7-2 and TRBJ1-4 provide the parts outside the CDR3, is GAGVSQSPSNKVTEKGKDVELRCDPISGHTALYWYRQSLGQGLEFLIYFQGNSAPDKSGLPSDRFSAERTGGSVSTLTIQRTQQEDSAVYLCASSPQTGTGEKLFFGSGTQLSVL.

The genes are TRBV30 and TRBJ2-1, with TRBD1 matching 7 bases. The CDR3 has 16 amino acids. Unmatched junction bases numbered 12, after V lost 0 bases and J lost 7 bases. Per the germline V gene, CDR1 is GTSNPN and CDR2 is SVGIG (reference sequence). CDR3 sequence (DNA): TGTGCCTGGAGTGTAGCGGCAGGGGGAAGGGATAATGAGCAGTTCTTC. Protein: CAWSVAAGGRDNEQFF.

The CDR3 DNA sequence: TGTGCCAGCAGCGTAAGCCTCTCTTTAAACACTGAAGCTTTCTTT. Protein product: CASSVSLSLNTEAFF. This chain joins TRBV6-5 and TRBJ1-1; D remains unclear. V lost 6 bases and J lost 2, with 16 bases in between. The CDR3 loop spans 15 amino acids. CDR1 is MNHEY, CDR2 SVGAGI, per germline.

V and J are TRBV27 and TRBJ1-2; D unclear. CDR3 size: 15 residues. Trimming shortened V by 3 bases and J by 1 base, and 12 bases separated the two germline ends. Germline V gene data show CDR1 as MNHEY and CDR2 as SMNVEV (reference sequence). The CDR3 nucleotides are TGTGCCAGCAGTTTCTCGTCCCCCCTTAACTATGGCTACACCTTC. Protein: CASSFSSPLNYGYTF.